This T cell receptor beta chain is drawn from a study of blood T cell repertoires in COVID-19. Assay used: immunoSEQ multiplex PCR; TCRdb lists only in-frame clones, some missing. The sample has under 250,000 clones; roughly four fifths are singletons. There are 13 residues in the CDR3. Germline assignment: CDR1 LGHDT and CDR2 YNNKEL (reference sequence). The V end was cut by 1 base, the J end by 8 bases, with 11 bases between. The sample comprised peripheral blood. This chain joins TRBV3-1 (or the pseudogene TRBV3-2) and TRBJ1-2; D is unclear. The origin of this receptor is a man aged 50 to 59 with active or convalescent COVID-19. CDR3 protein: CASSQGRERGYTF. The CDR3 DNA is TGTGCCAGCAGCCAAGGGCGGGAGAGGGGCTACACCTTC.